This T cell receptor beta chain was obtained from a study of immune evolution from preneoplasia to lung adenocarcinoma. Study summary: HLA loss of heterozygosity: 6% to 7.5% AIS, less than 18% MIA, around 35% ADC, none AAH.

This CDR3 region has 14 residues. Germline values: CDR1 SGHAT, CDR2 FQDESV (reference sequence). Losses at the gene ends were 5 bases for V and 4 bases for J; bases not matched to a gene: 7. H&E slides confirmed each diagnosis, reviewed by two pathologists independently. Findings and caveats of the study: Top clone frequencies peaked in normal lung, apparently declining through invasive adenocarcinoma. Clonality was highest in normal lung, lower in later-stage lesions apparently.

Of note for this clone: The target antigen is unknown.

Profiling relied on immunoSEQ multiplex PCR, and the TCRdb table lists in-frame clones only, not all of them. The sample lists over 10,000 clones, approximately 81% seen once, with roughly 3.8% in the top ten. The chain uses TRBV11-1 and TRBJ2-7; TRBD2 matches at 8 bases. The source material was FFPE tissue from an adenomatous hyperplasia lung lesion. Indicated subset: atypical adenomatous hyperplasia (AAH), lung preneoplasia. The source of this sequence is a person aged 50-69 years with lung adenocarcinoma. DNA of the CDR3: TGTGCCAGCAGCAACAGCGGGAGTATGTACGAGCAGTACTTC. This codes for CASSNSGSMYEQYF.